The 20 T cell receptor beta chains given below trace back to one sample, sequenced in a study of cytomegalovirus exposure and HLA in healthy donors. The study ran its PCR with 60 Vbeta and 13 Jbeta primers. Clones were sequenced by immunoSEQ multiplex PCR, and TCRdb holds only the in-frame ones, with some missing. Among about 150,000 clones listed, around 84% were seen once. Sequenced sample: PBMCs. The source is a boy between 2 and 10 years old in good health and CMV-seronegative.

The rearrangement links TRBV5-6 to TRBJ2-3, with TRBD1 matching over 10 bases. The CDR3 consists of 15 residues. The V gene end was trimmed by 4 bases and the J gene end by 3 bases; junction bases not matched to a gene: 5. Per the germline V gene, CDR1 is SGHDT and CDR2 is YYEEEE. CDR3 nucleotides: TGTGCCAGCAGCCCAGGGACAGGGGTGACAGATACGCAGTATTTT. Translated: CASSPGTGVTDTQYF.

This clone has more than one count but fewer than ten. The V gene is TRBV14, the J gene TRBJ2-7; no clear D gene. The germline gives CDR1 SGHDN, CDR2 FVKESK. Trimming cost V 4 bases and J 3 bases, with 4 bases left between them. The CDR3 extends over 11 amino acids. CDR3 nucleotides: TGTGCCAGCAGCCGCAGCTACGAGCAGTACTTC. Protein sequence: CASSRSYEQYF.

The V call is TRBV19, the J call TRBJ2-1; 7 nucleotides align to TRBD1. This CDR3 is 16 amino acids long. V trimming: 6 bases; J trimming: 5 bases; junction bases outside the gene matches: 13. Germline values: CDR1 LNHDA, CDR2 SQIVND (reference sequence). CDR3 loop: CASSTRGQSRHNEQFF. The CDR3 DNA is TGTGCCAGTAGCACAAGGGGGCAGAGTAGGCACAATGAGCAGTTCTTC.

The V gene is TRBV28, the J gene TRBJ2-1, with 8 bases lining up with TRBD2. The V and J ends lost 5 bases and 4 bases, in that order; junction bases with no gene match: 13. Germline assignment: CDR1 MDHEN and CDR2 SYDVKM. The CDR3 spans 17 residues. Here the CDR3 reads CASSPASGRGMYNEQFF. The CDR3 DNA reads TGTGCCAGCAGTCCAGCCAGCGGGAGAGGAATGTACAATGAGCAGTTCTTC.

This chain joins TRBV7-3 and TRBJ2-4; TRBD2 agrees at 12 bases. CDR3 size: 17 residues. Germline V gene sequence: CDR1 SGHTA, CDR2 FQGTGA. Trimming at V came to 4 bases and at J to 8 bases, leaving 12 bases not matched to a gene. The CDR3 region is CASSSGGTSGPSDIQYF. Written as DNA, the CDR3 is TGTGCCAGCAGCTCCGGGGGGACTAGCGGGCCCTCGGACATTCAGTACTTC.

This CDR3 is CASSPPGLAGTPYEQYF. For the CDR3, the DNA is TGTGCCAGCAGCCCTCCGGGACTAGCGGGTACCCCCTACGAGCAGTACTTC. V and J are TRBV5-5 and TRBJ2-7, with 12 bases aligning to TRBD2. The V gene's germline CDR1 is SGHKS and CDR2 YYEKEE (reference sequence). CDR3 size: 17 residues. The ends lost 4 bases at V and 2 bases at J; junction bases unmatched: 10.

V and J are TRBV27 and TRBJ2-7; 10 bases are shared with TRBD2. There are 13 residues in the CDR3. J lost 3 bases, V lost 6 bases, and 2 bases had no gene match. Germline loops: CDR1 MNHEY, CDR2 SMNVEV (reference sequence). The CDR3 DNA sequence: TGTGCCAGCAGCGAGCGGGAGGGCTACGAGCAGTACTTC. Protein: CASSEREGYEQYF.

V usage is TRBV4-2 and J usage is TRBJ1-1; D remains unclear. Trimming removed 5 bases at V and 11 bases at J, with 24 bases between. Per germline, CDR1 LGHNA and CDR2 YNFKEQ. CDR3 length equals 15 residues. The CDR3 DNA reads as TGTGCCAGCAGCGAAGCAGCGTTAATGCAGAGATGGGCTTTCTTT. Amino acid sequence: CASSEAALMQRWAFF.

V and J are TRBV5-1 and TRBJ2-1; tentative D call: TRBD1 (5 bases). This CDR3 has 15 amino acids. Trimming cost V 3 bases and J 9 bases, with 19 bases left between them. CDR1 and CDR2 from the germline V gene are SGHRS and YFSETQ. CDR3 sequence reads: CASSSLTLQGSEQFF. CDR3 sequence (DNA): TGCGCCAGCAGCTCCCTAACACTCCAGGGTTCTGAGCAGTTCTTC.

This rearrangement joins TRBV4-3 to TRBJ1-4, with 9 bases lining up with TRBD1. Trimming removed 0 bases from V and 8 bases from J; junction bases left unmatched: 7. From germline, CDR1 is LGHNA and CDR2 YSLEER. This CDR3 region has 16 residues. CDR3 amino acids: CASSQDIRDRVEKLFF. The CDR3 DNA follows: TGCGCCAGCAGCCAAGATATACGGGACAGGGTAGAAAAACTGTTTTTT.

This clone was seen more than once but under ten times. V usage is TRBV19 and J usage is TRBJ1-5, with D maybe TRBD1 (5 bases). Trimming shortened V by 10 bases and J by 1 base, and 17 bases separated the two germline ends. Per germline, CDR1 LNHDA and CDR2 SQIVND (reference sequence). This CDR3 has 15 amino acids. The CDR3 nucleotides are TGTGCCACCACAGTGGGGGGACGAAGCAATCAGCCCCAGCATTTT. Amino acid sequence: CATTVGGRSNQPQHF.

This clone was seen only once. CDR3 amino acids: CASSHQPTGDLGGYTF. CDR3 in DNA: TGTGCCAGCAGCCATCAACCGACAGGGGACCTCGGTGGCTACACCTTC. The chain has TRBV4-2 and TRBJ1-2; 8 bases map to TRBD1. V trimming: 3 bases; J trimming: 7 bases; junction bases outside the gene matches: 13. The CDR3 is 16 amino acids. Germline assignment: CDR1 LGHNA and CDR2 YNFKEQ.

The rearrangement uses TRBV5-1 and TRBJ2-6, with a weak D call TRBD2 (6 bases). Germline V CDR1 and CDR2: SGHRS, YFSETQ. This CDR3 spans 14 amino acids. Trimming took 3 bases from V and 3 from J, leaving 7 bases between them. CDR3 nucleotides: TGCGCCAGCAGCTGGGAGGATGGGGCCAACGTCCTGACTTTC. Translation: CASSWEDGANVLTF.

The chain joins TRBV9 to TRBJ2-7; 9 nucleotides line up with TRBD2. With V trimmed by 1 base and J by 2 bases, 1 base remained unmatched. The germline CDR1 and CDR2 sequences are SGDLS and YYNGEE. The CDR3 runs 14 residues. The CDR3 bases are TGTGCCAGCAGCGTATCTAGCGGGGCCTACGAGCAGTACTTC. Protein: CASSVSSGAYEQYF.

This chain connects TRBV4-1 to TRBJ2-7; D not certain. Looked up from germline, CDR1 is MGHRA and CDR2 is YSYEKL. This CDR3 is built from 14 residues. V was cut by 0 bases and J by 1 base, with 7 bases left in between. The CDR3 DNA reads TGCGCCAGCAGCCAAGATCTAGAATCCTACGAGCAGTACTTC. It encodes CASSQDLESYEQYF.

The V and J genes are TRBV5-1 and TRBJ2-7; TRBD1 might be the D (6 bases). There are 16 residues in the CDR3. Trimming removed 0 bases from V and 0 bases from J, with 13 bases in between. Germline V CDR1 and CDR2: SGHRS, YFSETQ. The CDR3 DNA sequence: TGCGCCAGCAGCTTGGTTGGGGGCGTGAGCTCCTACGAGCAGTACTTC. Encoded protein: CASSLVGGVSSYEQYF.

The chain recombines TRBV25-1 with TRBJ2-7; 8 bases line up with TRBD1. The CDR3 loop spans 15 amino acids. V was pared by 5 bases and J by 0 bases, with 6 bases of the junction left unmatched. Germline CDR1 is MGHDK and CDR2 is SYGVNS. CDR3 coding DNA: TGTGCCAGCAGTTCCCCGGGACAGGCCTCCTACGAGCAGTACTTC. Translated: CASSSPGQASYEQYF.

The CDR3 loop reads CASSLDQGGNTIYF. DNA of the CDR3: TGTGCCAGCAGCTTAGACCAGGGTGGAAACACCATATATTTT. The rearrangement links TRBV5-6 to TRBJ1-3; possibly TRBD1 for D (5 bases). Germline V CDR1 and CDR2: SGHDT, YYEEEE. The CDR3 totals 14 residues. The V and J ends lost 2 bases and 3 bases respectively, with 9 bases between them.

V usage is TRBV5-4 and J usage is TRBJ1-6; unclear D gene. V was shortened by 0 bases and J by 7 bases, with 11 bases between the two germline ends. CDR3 length: 15 residues. Germline V CDR1 and CDR2: SGHNT, YYREEE (reference sequence). CDR3 sequence (DNA): TGTGCCAGCAGCTTGGTACGGGGTCCCAATTCACCCCTCCACTTT. It encodes CASSLVRGPNSPLHF.

The CDR3 region is CASGLATGELLSSNQPQHF. The CDR3 DNA follows: TGTGCTAGTGGTTTGGCGACAGGGGAACTTTTATCTAGCAATCAGCCCCAGCATTTT. The gene calls are TRBV12-5 and TRBJ1-5, with 8 nucleotides matching TRBD1. The CDR3 is 19 residues long. The V and J ends lost 1 base and 0 bases, in that order; junction bases with no gene match: 11. The V gene's germline CDR1 is LGHNT and CDR2 FRNRAP.